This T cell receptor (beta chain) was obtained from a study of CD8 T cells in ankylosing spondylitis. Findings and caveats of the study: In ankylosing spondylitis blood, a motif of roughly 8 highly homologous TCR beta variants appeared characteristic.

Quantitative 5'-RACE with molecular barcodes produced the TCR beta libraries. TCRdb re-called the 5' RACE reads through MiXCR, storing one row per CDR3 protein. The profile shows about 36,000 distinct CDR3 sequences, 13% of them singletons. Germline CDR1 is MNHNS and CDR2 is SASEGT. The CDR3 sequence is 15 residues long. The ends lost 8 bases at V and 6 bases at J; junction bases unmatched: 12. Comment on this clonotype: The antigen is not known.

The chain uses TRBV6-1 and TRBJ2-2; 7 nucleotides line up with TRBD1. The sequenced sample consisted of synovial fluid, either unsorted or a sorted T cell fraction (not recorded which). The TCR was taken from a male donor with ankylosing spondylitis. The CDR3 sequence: CASLPGTESSGELFF. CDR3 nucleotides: TGTGCCAGCCTTCCCGGGACAGAAAGCTCCGGGGAGCTGTTTTTT.